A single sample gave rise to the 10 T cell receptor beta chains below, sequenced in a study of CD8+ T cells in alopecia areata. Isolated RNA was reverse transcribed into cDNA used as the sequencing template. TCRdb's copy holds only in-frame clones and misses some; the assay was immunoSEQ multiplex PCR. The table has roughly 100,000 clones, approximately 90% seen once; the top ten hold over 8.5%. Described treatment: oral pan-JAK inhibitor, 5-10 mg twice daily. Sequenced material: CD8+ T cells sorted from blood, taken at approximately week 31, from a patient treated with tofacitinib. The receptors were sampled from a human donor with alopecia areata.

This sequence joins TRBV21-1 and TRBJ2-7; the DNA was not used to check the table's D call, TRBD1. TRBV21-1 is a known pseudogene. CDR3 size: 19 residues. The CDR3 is CASSKEPGQKPLQSYEQYF. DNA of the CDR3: TGTGCCAGCAGCAAAGAACCGGGACAGAAACCTCTCCAGTCCTACGAGCAGTACTTC.

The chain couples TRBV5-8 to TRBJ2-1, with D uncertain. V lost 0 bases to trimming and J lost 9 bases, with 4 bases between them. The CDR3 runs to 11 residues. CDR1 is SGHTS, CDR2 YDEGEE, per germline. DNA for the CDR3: TGTGCCAGCAGCTTGGATCTTGAGCAGTTCTTC. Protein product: CASSLDLEQFF.

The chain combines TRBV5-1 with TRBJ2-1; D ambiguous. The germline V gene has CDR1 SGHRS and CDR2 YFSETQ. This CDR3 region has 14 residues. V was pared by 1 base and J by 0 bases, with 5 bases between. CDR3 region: CASSLRSSYNEQFF. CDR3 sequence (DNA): TGCGCCAGCAGCTTGCGGAGCTCCTACAATGAGCAGTTCTTC.

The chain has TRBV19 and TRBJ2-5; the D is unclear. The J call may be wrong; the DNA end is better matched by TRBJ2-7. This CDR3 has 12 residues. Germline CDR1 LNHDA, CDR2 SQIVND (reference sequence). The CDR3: CASSIGGYEQYF. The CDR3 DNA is TGTGCCAGTAGTATAGGTGGCTACGAGCAGTACTTC.

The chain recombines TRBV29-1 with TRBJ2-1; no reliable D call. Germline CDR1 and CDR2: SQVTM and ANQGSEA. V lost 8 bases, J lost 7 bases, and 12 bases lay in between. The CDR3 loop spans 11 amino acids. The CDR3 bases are TGCAGCATCAGTCAAGGTAATGAGCAGTTCTTC. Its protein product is CSISQGNEQFF.

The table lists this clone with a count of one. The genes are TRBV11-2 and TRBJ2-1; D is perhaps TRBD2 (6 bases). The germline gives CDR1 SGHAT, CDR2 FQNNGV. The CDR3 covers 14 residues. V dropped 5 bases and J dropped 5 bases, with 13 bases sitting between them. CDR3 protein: CASSGMEGNNEQFF. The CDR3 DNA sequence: TGTGCCAGCAGCGGGATGGAGGGTAACAATGAGCAGTTCTTC.

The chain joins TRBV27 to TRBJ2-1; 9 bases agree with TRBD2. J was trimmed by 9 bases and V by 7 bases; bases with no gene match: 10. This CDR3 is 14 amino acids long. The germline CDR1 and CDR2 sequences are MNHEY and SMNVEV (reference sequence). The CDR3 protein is CASIGLAGVGEQFF. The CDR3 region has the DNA TGTGCCAGCATTGGGTTAGCGGGAGTTGGTGAGCAGTTCTTC.

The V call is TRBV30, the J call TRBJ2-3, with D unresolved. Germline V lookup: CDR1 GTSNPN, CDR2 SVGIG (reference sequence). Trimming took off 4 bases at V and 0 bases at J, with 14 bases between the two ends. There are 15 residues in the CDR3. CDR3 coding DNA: TGTGCCTGGACACCCCCCAGTACTAGCACAGATACGCAGTATTTT. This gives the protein CAWTPPSTSTDTQYF.

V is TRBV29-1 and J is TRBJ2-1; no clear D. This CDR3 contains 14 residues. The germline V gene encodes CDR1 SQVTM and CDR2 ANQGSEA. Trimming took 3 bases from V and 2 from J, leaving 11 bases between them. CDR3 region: CSVDGLIPYNEQFF. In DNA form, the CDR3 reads TGCAGCGTTGATGGTCTCATCCCCTACAATGAGCAGTTCTTC.

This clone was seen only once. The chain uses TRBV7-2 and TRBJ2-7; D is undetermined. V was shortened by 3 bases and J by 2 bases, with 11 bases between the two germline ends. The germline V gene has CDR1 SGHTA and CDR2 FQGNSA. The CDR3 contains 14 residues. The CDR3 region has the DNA TGTGCCAGCAGCTTTTTCTCCAGAACCTACGAGCAGTACTTC. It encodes CASSFFSRTYEQYF.